Presented here are 10 T cell receptor beta chains from one specimen sequenced in a study of OX40 agonist ivuxolimab in advanced cancers. Sequencing was performed with immunoSEQ multiplex PCR; in TCRdb, only in-frame clones are kept and a portion is missing. The sample has approximately 88,000 clones; roughly 90% are singletons. The sample consisted of CD4+ or CD8+ T cells sorted from blood, taken in a trial of the OX40 agonist ivuxolimab. The source is an adult with an advanced solid tumor such as melanoma, head and neck, liver or kidney cancer.

V gene TRBV6-6 combines with J gene TRBJ1-2; D ambiguous. The V and J ends lost 6 bases and 2 bases respectively, with 16 bases between them. This CDR3 has 15 amino acids. The germline V gene encodes CDR1 MNHNY and CDR2 SVGAGI (reference sequence). This CDR3 reads CASRANRDRNYGYTF. CDR3 bases: TGTGCCAGCAGGGCCAACAGAGATAGAAACTATGGCTACACCTTC.

The chain combines TRBV7-9 with TRBJ1-4, with unresolved D. V gave up 8 bases and J gave up 8 bases, with 6 bases separating them. The CDR3 loop spans 10 amino acids. Germline V gene data show CDR1 as SEHNR and CDR2 as FQNEAQ (reference sequence). As DNA, the CDR3 is TGTGCCAGCGGGGAAGAAAAACTGTTTTTT. Its protein is CASGEEKLFF.

CDR3 DNA sequence: TGTGCCAGCAGCTTACGGCCCCGGACTCTTATGGGCACAGATACGCAGTATTTT. Residues: CASSLRPRTLMGTDTQYF. The J gene is TRBJ2-3, the V gene TRBV7-2, with D perhaps matching TRBD2 (5 bases). CDR3 length equals 18 residues. Looked up from germline, CDR1 is SGHTA and CDR2 is FQGNSA. Trimming pared 2 bases from V and 1 base from J, leaving 19 bases between.

The chain combines TRBV30 with TRBJ2-7; weak D call: TRBD2 (5 bases). CDR1 is GTSNPN, CDR2 SVGIG, per germline (reference sequence). Trimming took off 0 bases at V and 4 bases at J, with 10 bases between the two ends. The CDR3 runs 13 residues. The CDR3 coding sequence is TGTGCCTGGAGTGTCCTCACGGGGTACGAGCAGTACTTC. Translated: CAWSVLTGYEQYF.

Notes on this clone: Other nucleotide sequences in the sample specify the same CDR3. This rearrangement joins TRBV2 to TRBJ1-5; D call uncertain. Trimming took 6 bases from V and 0 from J, leaving 6 bases between them. Germline assignment: CDR1 SNHLY and CDR2 FYNNEI. CDR3 length equals 13 residues. Written as DNA, the CDR3 is TGTGCCAGCAGCGATGATAGCAATCAGCCCCAGCATTTT. Translating gives CASSDDSNQPQHF. Combining the CDR3 with reference TRBV2 and TRBJ1-5 gives the whole variable domain EPEVTQTPSHQVTQMGQEVILRCVPISNHLYFYWYRQILGQKVEFLVSFYNNEISEKSEIFDDQFSVERPDGSNFTLKIRSTKLEDSAMYFCASSDDSNQPQHFGDGTRLSIL.

The chain joins TRBV2 to TRBJ2-5; 14 nucleotides agree with TRBD2. The V gene's germline CDR1 is SNHLY and CDR2 FYNNEI. J lost 4 bases, V lost 6 bases, and 10 bases had no gene match. CDR3 size: 17 residues. Here the CDR3 reads CASRANSGLAGGETQYF. CDR3 DNA: TGTGCCAGCAGGGCAAACTCAGGACTAGCGGGAGGAGAGACCCAGTACTTC.

The genes are TRBV7-8 and TRBJ2-7, with 7 bases lining up with TRBD1. The CDR3 sequence is 14 residues long. The V gene's germline CDR1 is SGHVS and CDR2 FQNEAQ. Trimming took 4 bases from V and 1 from J; bases not matched to a gene: 4. CDR3 DNA: TGTGCCAGCAGCTGGACAGGCCAGTCCTACGAGCAGTACTTC. Translating gives CASSWTGQSYEQYF. Supplemented by reference TRBV7-8 and TRBJ2-7, the full variable domain reads GAGVSQSPRYKVAKRGQDVALRCDPISGHVSLFWYQQALGQGPEFLTYFQNEAQLDKSGLPSDRFFAERPEGSVSTLKIQRTQQEDSAVYLCASSWTGQSYEQYFGPGTRLTVT.

The rearrangement joins TRBV4-3 to TRBJ1-6, with D possibly TRBD1 on 5 matching bases. Between the trimmed V and J ends, which lost 3 bases and 9 bases, there was a span of 9 bases. This CDR3 has 13 residues. Germline V gene lookup returns CDR1 LGHNA and CDR2 YSLEER. CDR3: CASSQRGVSPLHF. The CDR3 DNA sequence: TGCGCCAGCAGCCAGAGGGGTGTTTCACCCCTCCACTTT.

This chain links TRBV27 with TRBJ1-4; tentatively, D is TRBD1 (6 bases). V lost 8 bases to trimming and J lost 3 bases, with 10 bases between them. This CDR3 has 13 residues. CDR1 and CDR2 (germline): MNHEY, SMNVEV (reference sequence). The CDR3 loop is CASGGWANEKLFF. Written as DNA, the CDR3 is TGTGCCAGCGGGGGCTGGGCTAATGAAAAACTGTTTTTT.

This rearrangement joins TRBV5-6 to TRBJ2-7; a possible D gene is TRBD1 (5 bases). V was trimmed by 4 bases and J by 0 bases, leaving 14 bases between them. The CDR3 is made up of 15 amino acids. Germline V gene sequence: CDR1 SGHDT, CDR2 YYEEEE. The CDR3 reads CASSDQGWPSYEQYF. The DNA of the CDR3 is TGTGCCAGCAGCGATCAGGGTTGGCCCTCCTACGAGCAGTACTTC.